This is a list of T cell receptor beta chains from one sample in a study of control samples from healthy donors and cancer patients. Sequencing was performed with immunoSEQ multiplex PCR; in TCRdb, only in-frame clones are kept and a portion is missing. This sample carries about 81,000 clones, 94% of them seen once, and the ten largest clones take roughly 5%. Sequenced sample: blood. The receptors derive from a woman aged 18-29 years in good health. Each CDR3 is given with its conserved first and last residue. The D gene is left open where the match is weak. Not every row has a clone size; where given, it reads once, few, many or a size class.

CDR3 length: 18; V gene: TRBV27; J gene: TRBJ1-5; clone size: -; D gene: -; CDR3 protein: CASSSSGPGPHHNQPQHF; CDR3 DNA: TGTGCCAGCAGTTCCTCCGGTCCGGGGCCCCACCATAATCAGCCCCAGCATTTT
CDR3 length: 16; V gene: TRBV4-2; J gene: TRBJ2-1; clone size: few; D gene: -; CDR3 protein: CASSQDTWSSYNEQFF; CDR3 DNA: TGTGCCAGCAGCCAAGATACCTGGAGCTCCTACAATGAGCAGTTCTTC
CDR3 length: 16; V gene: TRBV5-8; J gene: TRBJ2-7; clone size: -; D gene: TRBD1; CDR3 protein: CASSSRQGLLSYEQYF; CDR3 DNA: TGTGCCAGCAGCTCCAGACAGGGCCTTTTGTCCTACGAGCAGTACTTC
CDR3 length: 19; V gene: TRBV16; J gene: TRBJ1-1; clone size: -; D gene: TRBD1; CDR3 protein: CASSQSYLGRGMSSTEAFF; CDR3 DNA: TGTGCCAGCAGCCAATCGTATTTAGGCAGGGGGATGAGTTCCACTGAAGCTTTCTTT
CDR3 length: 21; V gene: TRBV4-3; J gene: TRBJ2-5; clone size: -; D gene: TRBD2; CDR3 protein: CASSQVAGRRSGGRAEETQYF; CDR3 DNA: TGCGCCAGCAGCCAAGTTGCAGGGCGACGATCGGGCGGGAGGGCCGAAGAGACCCAGTACTTC
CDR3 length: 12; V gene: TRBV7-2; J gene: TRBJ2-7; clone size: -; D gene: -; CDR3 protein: CASSLNPYEQYF; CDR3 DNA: TGTGCCAGCAGCTTAAATCCTTACGAGCAGTACTTC
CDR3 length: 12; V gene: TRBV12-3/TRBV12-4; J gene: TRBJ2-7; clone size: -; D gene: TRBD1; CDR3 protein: CASSFRQGVSYF; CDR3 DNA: TGTGCCAGCAGTTTCAGACAGGGAGTGTCCTACTTC
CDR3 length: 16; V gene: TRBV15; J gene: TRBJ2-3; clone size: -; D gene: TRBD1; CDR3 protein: CATSRPGRGQSDTQYF; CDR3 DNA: TGTGCCACCAGCAGACCCGGCAGGGGGCAATCAGATACGCAGTATTTT
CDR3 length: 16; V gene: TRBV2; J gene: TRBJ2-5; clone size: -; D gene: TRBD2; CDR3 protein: CASSELRAGGLETQYF; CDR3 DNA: TGTGCCAGCAGTGAACTTCGGGCGGGGGGGCTCGAGACCCAGTACTTC
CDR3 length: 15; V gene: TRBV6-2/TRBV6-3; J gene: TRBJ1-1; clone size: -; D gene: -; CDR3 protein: CASSYRVLLNTEAFF; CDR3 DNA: TGTGCCAGCAGTTACCGCGTTCTCTTGAACACTGAAGCTTTCTTT
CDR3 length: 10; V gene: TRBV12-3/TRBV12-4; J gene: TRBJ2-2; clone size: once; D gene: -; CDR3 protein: CASSSGELFF; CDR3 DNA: TGTGCCAGCAGTAGCGGGGAGCTGTTTTTT
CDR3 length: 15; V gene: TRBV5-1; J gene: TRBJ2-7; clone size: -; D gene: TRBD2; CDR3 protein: CASRPGLAGLYEQYF; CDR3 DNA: TGCGCCAGCAGGCCGGGACTAGCGGGACTCTACGAGCAGTACTTC
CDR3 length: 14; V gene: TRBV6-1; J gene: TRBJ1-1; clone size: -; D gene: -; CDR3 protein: CASSENGGYTEAFF; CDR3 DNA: TGTGCCAGCAGTGAGAATGGGGGTTACACTGAAGCTTTCTTT
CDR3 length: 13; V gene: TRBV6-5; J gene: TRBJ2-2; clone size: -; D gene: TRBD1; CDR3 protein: CAGRDREAGELFF; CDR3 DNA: TGTGCCGGCCGGGACAGGGAGGCCGGGGAGCTGTTTTTT
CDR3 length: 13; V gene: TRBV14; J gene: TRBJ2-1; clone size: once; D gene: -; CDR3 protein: CASSQVPGNEQFF; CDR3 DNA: TGTGCCAGCAGCCAAGTTCCGGGCAATGAGCAGTTCTTC
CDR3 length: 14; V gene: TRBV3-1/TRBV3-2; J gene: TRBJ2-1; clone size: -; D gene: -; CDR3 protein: CASSPSGSYNEQFF; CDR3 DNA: TGTGCCAGCAGCCCGAGCGGATCCTACAATGAGCAGTTCTTC
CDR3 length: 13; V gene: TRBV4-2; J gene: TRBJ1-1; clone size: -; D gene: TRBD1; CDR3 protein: CASSQDRQGEAFF; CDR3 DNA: TGTGCCAGCAGCCAAGATCGACAGGGTGAAGCTTTCTTT